The clone carrying this T cell receptor beta chain showed up many times. No antigen is known for it. Physicians reached a diagnosis by relying on clinical symptoms, serum thyroxine, TRAb, thyroid ultrasound and orbital computed tomography. A roughly 9.1 ml volume of fresh peripheral blood provided the PBMCs. The data originate from a study of Graves' ophthalmopathy and Graves' hyperthyroidism. The study, taken as a whole, reports: Between ophthalmopathy and stable hyperthyroidism, a 13-signature model drew a separation with nearly 90% sensitivity and less than 83% specificity. Ophthalmopathy progression was predicted by the model at less than 71% sensitivity and 72.22% specificity.

TCR beta CDR3 regions were amplified from RNA transcripts. The workflow started with a first-round RT-PCR run with HTBI primers and then moved on to a second-round multiplex PCR. TCRdb processed the multiplex PCR reads anew with MiXCR; each CDR3 protein has one entry. The sample contains 200,000 to 250,000 distinct CDR3 sequences, around a fifth of which appear only once. Trimming took 3 bases from V and 5 from J, leaving 7 bases between them. Germline V lookup: CDR1 SGHTA, CDR2 FQGNSA. CDR3 size: 12 residues. This chain connects TRBV7-2 to TRBJ2-5; D gene ambiguous. The receptor's source is a woman aged 45-65 years with Graves' ophthalmopathy. The specimen was peripheral blood. In DNA, the CDR3 is TGTGCCAGCAGCTTCGAGTGGGAGACCCAGTACTTC. It is translated as CASSFEWETQYF.